This record looks at one TCR beta chain sequence and its context. Antigen: not known. This entry is derived from a study of shared clonotypes between healthy human individuals. Study-level findings and limits: Sequencing depth was expected to affect clonotype sharing among donors.

Researchers ran the assay at a deep level. Libraries were prepared by immunoSEQ multiplex PCR; TCRdb keeps only in-frame clonotypes and omits some of them. The sample lists millions of clones; approximately 90% were seen once. Germline CDR1 reads SGHVS; CDR2 reads FNYEAQ. CDR3 length equals 12 residues. The genes are TRBV7-6 and TRBJ1-3; the D is unclear. The end of the DNA aligns better with TRBJ2-2, so the J call may be wrong. The receptor was isolated from a man aged 18 to 30 in good health. Material for sequencing was naive CD4+ T cells sorted from blood. Subset specified: CD45RA+ positively selected. DNA for the CDR3: TGTGCCAGCAGCCATAAGACCGGGGAGCTGTTTTTT. Encoded protein: CASSHKTGELFF.